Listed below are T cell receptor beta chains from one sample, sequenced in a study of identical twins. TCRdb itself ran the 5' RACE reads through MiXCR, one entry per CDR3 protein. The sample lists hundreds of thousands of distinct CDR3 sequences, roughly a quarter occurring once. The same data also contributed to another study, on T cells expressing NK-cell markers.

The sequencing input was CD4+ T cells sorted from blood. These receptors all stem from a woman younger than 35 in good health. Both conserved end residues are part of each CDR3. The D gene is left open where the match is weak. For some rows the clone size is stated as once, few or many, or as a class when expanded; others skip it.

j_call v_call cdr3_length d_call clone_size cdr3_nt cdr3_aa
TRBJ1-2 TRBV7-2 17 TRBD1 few TGTGCCAGCAGCTTTTCCATTTGGACAGGGATAAACTATGGCTACACCTTC CASSFSIWTGINYGYTF
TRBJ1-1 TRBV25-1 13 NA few TGTGCCAGCACTTTCAGACTGAACACTGAAGCTTTCTTT CASTFRLNTEAFF
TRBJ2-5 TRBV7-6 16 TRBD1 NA TGTGCCAGCAGCACCTCCCAGGGGGCCCACCAAGAGACCCAGTACTTC CASSTSQGAHQETQYF
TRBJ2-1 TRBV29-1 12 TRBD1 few TGCAGCGTTACAGGGGGCTTCAATGAGCAGTTCTTC CSVTGGFNEQFF
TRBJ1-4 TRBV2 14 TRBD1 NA TGTGCCAGCAAGGACAGGGGACAAAATGAAAAACTGTTTTTT CASKDRGQNEKLFF
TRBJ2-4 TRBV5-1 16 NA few TGCGCCAGCAGCTTGGGACTAGAGTTAGCCAAAAACATTCAGTACTTC CASSLGLELAKNIQYF
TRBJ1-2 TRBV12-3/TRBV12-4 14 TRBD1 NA TGTGCCAGCAGGACAACAGGGGGCGCGGATGGCTACACCTTC CASRTTGGADGYTF
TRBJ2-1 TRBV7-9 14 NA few TGTGCCAGCGTCAAGGTAGCTGTGAACAATGAGCAGTTCTTC CASVKVAVNNEQFF
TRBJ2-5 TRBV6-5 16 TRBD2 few TGTGCCAGCAGTTACCGATTAGCGGGGGGGCAGGAGACCCAGTACTTC CASSYRLAGGQETQYF
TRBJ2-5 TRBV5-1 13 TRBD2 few TGCGCCAGCAGCCGGGAGGTAGAAGAGACCCAGTACTTC CASSREVEETQYF
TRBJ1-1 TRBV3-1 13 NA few TGTGCCAGCAGTCCCTGGGGGGACACTGAAGCTTTCTTT CASSPWGDTEAFF
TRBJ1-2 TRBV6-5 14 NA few TGTGCCAGCAGTTACTCAGGCTCTAACTATGGCTACACCTTC CASSYSGSNYGYTF